These 29 T cell receptor beta chains were all obtained from the same sample, sequenced in a study of shared clonotypes between healthy human individuals. Produced via immunoSEQ multiplex PCR; TCRdb's table is partial and in-frame only. The sample lists about 2 million clones; over 85% were seen once. CD45RO negativity and positive selection for CCR7 defined naive CD8 cells, a population that excluded terminally differentiated effector memory CD45RA+ cells. The sequencing input was naive CD8+ T cells sorted from blood. The source of these receptors is a man younger than 30 in good health.

The V and J genes are TRBV4-1 and TRBJ2-1; 10 bases are shared with TRBD2. V lost 1 base to trimming and J lost 8 bases; unmatched junction nucleotides: 14. The CDR3 contains 18 residues. CDR1 MGHRA and CDR2 YSYEKL come from the germline V gene. CDR3 coding DNA: TGCGCCAGCAGCCAAGTAGCTAGCGGGAGCCGGAGTTTCTATGAGCAGTTCTTC. It translates to CASSQVASGSRSFYEQFF.

The chain carries TRBV7-8 and TRBJ1-5; D is perhaps TRBD1 (5 bases). Germline V gene sequence: CDR1 SGHVS, CDR2 FQNEAQ. The CDR3 covers 16 residues. Trimming pared 1 base from V and 4 bases from J, leaving 14 bases between. The CDR3 DNA is TGTGCCAGCAGCTTAGGGTCCTGGGACGCTAATCAGCCCCAGCATTTT. As protein: CASSLGSWDANQPQHF.

In this sample, this clone turned up once. The chain links TRBV5-8 to TRBJ2-1, with D possibly TRBD2 on 6 matching bases. The CDR3 is 13 amino acids. Germline CDR1 reads SGHTS; CDR2 reads YDEGEE. Trimming removed 4 bases from V and 2 bases from J, with 7 bases in between. The CDR3 protein is CASSPGAYNEQFF. DNA of the CDR3: TGTGCCAGCAGCCCGGGGGCCTACAATGAGCAGTTCTTC. Full variable domain (rest looked up from reference TRBV5-8 and TRBJ2-1): EAGVTQSPTHLIKTRGQQATLRCSPISGHTSVYWYQQALGLGLQFLLWYDEGEERNRGNFPPRFSGRQFPNYSSELNVNALELEDSALYLCASSPGAYNEQFFGPGTRLTVL.

As for this clone: This specimen includes other DNA sequences encoding the same CDR3. This chain links TRBV6-6 with TRBJ2-5; a possible D gene is TRBD2 (6 bases). Trimming took off 6 bases at V and 4 bases at J, with 15 bases between the two ends. Germline values: CDR1 MNHNY, CDR2 SVGAGI (reference sequence). The CDR3 is 14 residues long. The CDR3 bases are TGTGCCAGCAGCCTGACCGGGGGACCAGAGACCCAGTACTTC. It encodes CASSLTGGPETQYF.

This clone was seen a few times. CDR3 bases: TGTGCCAGCAGCGATTTTTTGGGGACAGGGGCTTTCTTT. Its translation is CASSDFLGTGAFF. The rearrangement links TRBV5-4 to TRBJ1-1, with 9 bases fitting TRBD1. Trimming at V came to 4 bases and at J to 11 bases, leaving 9 bases not matched to a gene. From germline, CDR1 is SGHNT and CDR2 YYREEE (reference sequence). This CDR3 spans 13 amino acids.

The chain links TRBV29-1 to TRBJ2-7, with TRBD1 matching 7 bases. In germline, CDR1 is SQVTM, CDR2 ANQGSEA. This CDR3 comprises 12 residues. V dropped 6 bases and J dropped 3; count of bases not matched to a gene: 5. The CDR3 spells CSVRQGIYEQYF. In DNA form, the CDR3 reads TGCAGCGTGAGACAGGGTATCTACGAGCAGTACTTC.

The gene calls are TRBV5-6 and TRBJ1-1, with D unresolved. Per germline, CDR1 SGHDT and CDR2 YYEEEE. Trimming removed 0 bases at V and 7 bases at J, with 13 bases between. This CDR3 has 14 amino acids. CDR3 residues: CASSLVRLGNEAFF. CDR3 sequence (DNA): TGTGCCAGCAGCTTGGTCCGTTTGGGGAATGAAGCTTTCTTT.

V is TRBV4-3 and J is TRBJ2-3; maybe TRBD1 (5 bases). The germline gives CDR1 LGHNA, CDR2 YSLEER. The CDR3 has 15 residues. Trimming stripped 0 bases from V and 2 bases from J, with 9 bases between. As DNA, the CDR3 is TGCGCCAGCAGCCAAGATGGGGCGGACACAGATACGCAGTATTTT. Translated, it gives CASSQDGADTDTQYF.

This chain links TRBV19 with TRBJ2-2, with a weak D call TRBD2 (5 bases). Germline CDR1 is LNHDA and CDR2 is SQIVND (reference sequence). Trimming left V 5 bases short and J 3 bases short, with 16 bases between. The CDR3 is 16 residues long. The CDR3 DNA sequence: TGTGCCAGTAGTGTTCCGTCGGGAATTTACACCGGGGAGCTGTTTTTT. It is translated as CASSVPSGIYTGELFF.

On this clone itself: A much larger clone differs by one base, so this may be a read error. V gene TRBV7-9 combines with J gene TRBJ2-7, with 9 positions matching TRBD1. Germline CDR1 reads SEHNR; CDR2 reads FQNEAQ (reference sequence). The V gene end was trimmed by 0 bases and the J gene end by 3 bases; junction bases not matched to a gene: 0. The CDR3 length is 14 residues. In DNA form, the CDR3 reads TGTGCCAGCAGCTTAGCGACAGGGGGCTACGAGCAGTACTTC. Protein sequence: CASSLATGGYEQYF. The whole variable domain, filled in from reference TRBV7-9 and TRBJ2-7, reads DTGVSQNPRHKITKRGQNVTFRCDPISEHNRLYWYRQTLGQGPEFLTYFQNEAQLEKSRLLSDRFSAERPKGSFSTLEIQRTEQGDSAMYLCASSLATGGYEQYFGPGTRLTVT.

The chain has TRBV9 and TRBJ2-6; D tentatively fits TRBD1 or TRBD2 (5 bases each). V gave up 2 bases and J gave up 4 bases, with 16 bases separating them. This CDR3 contains 17 residues. Germline CDR1 and CDR2: SGDLS and YYNGEE. The CDR3 here is CASSVWDRPLGANVLTF. In DNA form, the CDR3 reads TGTGCCAGCAGCGTGTGGGACCGTCCTCTGGGGGCCAACGTCCTGACTTTC.

V and J are TRBV5-1 and TRBJ2-3, with D uncertain. V was cut by 0 bases and J by 5 bases, with 10 bases left in between. Germline V gene data show CDR1 as SGHRS and CDR2 as YFSETQ. The CDR3 totals 14 residues. DNA of the CDR3: TGCGCCAGCAGCTTGGACGGGTTCGGAGATACGCAGTATTTT. Its translation: CASSLDGFGDTQYF.

This clone appeared a single time. Other nucleotide sequences in the sample specify the same CDR3. The chain couples TRBV9 to TRBJ2-7; D gene unclear. CDR3 length: 14 amino acids. Trimming took 0 bases from V and 0 from J, leaving 7 bases between them. The germline gives CDR1 SGDLS, CDR2 YYNGEE. The CDR3 bases are TGTGCCAGCAGCGTAGGCCCCCCCTCCTACGAGCAGTACTTC. It yields the protein CASSVGPPSYEQYF.

The chain has TRBV7-8 and TRBJ1-2; 8 positions match TRBD1. Germline assignment: CDR1 SGHVS and CDR2 FQNEAQ. Trimming cost V 7 bases and J 2 bases; bases outside gene matches: 9. This CDR3 region has 15 residues. CDR3 bases: TGTGCCAGCACCACCGGACAGGGCGTGAACTATGGCTACACCTTC. Protein: CASTTGQGVNYGYTF.

This clone was seen once. The V call is TRBV7-8, the J call TRBJ2-7; tentatively, D is TRBD1 or TRBD2 (5 bases each). The V gene lost 3 bases and the J gene lost 4 bases, with 16 bases spanning the gap. The CDR3 is 15 amino acids. Looked up from germline, CDR1 is SGHVS and CDR2 is FQNEAQ. The chain's CDR3 is CASSFGHGAPYEQYF. CDR3 DNA: TGTGCCAGCAGCTTCGGTCACGGGGCCCCTTACGAGCAGTACTTC.

In nucleotides, the CDR3 is TGTGCCAGTAGGGCTGACAGGGGGATGAACACTGAAGCTTTCTTT. Amino acid sequence: CASRADRGMNTEAFF. J is TRBJ1-1 and V is TRBV19; 9 nucleotides line up with TRBD1. Germline loops: CDR1 LNHDA, CDR2 SQIVND (reference sequence). V lost 6 bases to trimming and J lost 0 bases; unmatched junction nucleotides: 5. CDR3 length: 15 residues.

The chain links TRBV19 to TRBJ1-3; unclear D gene. V lost 5 bases and J lost 4, with 9 bases in between. There are 13 residues in the CDR3. CDR1 and CDR2 (germline): LNHDA, SQIVND (reference sequence). The CDR3 is CASSLAEGNTIYF. The CDR3 DNA follows: TGTGCCAGTAGTCTCGCGGAAGGAAACACCATATATTTT. The complete variable domain, with remaining parts taken from reference TRBV19 and TRBJ1-3, reads DGGITQSPKYLFRKEGQNVTLSCEQNLNHDAMYWYRQDPGQGLRLIYYSQIVNDFQKGDIAEGYSVSREKKESFPLTVTSAQKNPTAFYLCASSLAEGNTIYFGEGSWLTVV.

With regard to this clone: The sample contains more than one DNA sequence encoding this CDR3. This sequence joins TRBV7-2 and TRBJ2-1; D might be TRBD1 (6 bases). Trimming stripped 1 base from V and 1 base from J, with 8 bases between. The CDR3 extends over 15 amino acids. Germline CDR1 SGHTA, CDR2 FQGNSA. The DNA for the CDR3 is TGTGCCAGCAGCTTAGGGACAGCTTCCTACAATGAGCAGTTCTTC. Amino acids: CASSLGTASYNEQFF.

Comments on this clone: Other DNA sequences from this sample encode an identical CDR3 as well. V gene TRBV4-1 combines with J gene TRBJ2-7; possibly TRBD2 for D (5 bases). Germline V gene data show CDR1 as MGHRA and CDR2 as YSYEKL. This CDR3 contains 14 residues. Trimming removed 1 base from V and 1 base from J, with 8 bases in between. CDR3 nucleotide sequence: TGCGCCAGCAGCCAAGGGGGAGTTTCCTACGAGCAGTACTTC. Translated: CASSQGGVSYEQYF.

This chain links TRBV6-5 with TRBJ1-5; D is unclear. This CDR3 has 14 amino acids. The ends were cut back, 5 bases at V and 2 bases at J, with 10 bases in the middle. The germline CDR1 and CDR2 sequences are MNHEY and SVGAGI. The CDR3 sequence: CASSRSHGNQPQHF. CDR3 coding DNA: TGTGCCAGCAGTAGATCCCACGGCAATCAGCCCCAGCATTTT.

A word on this clone: Different DNA sequences within this sample yield the same CDR3. This sequence joins TRBV6-5 and TRBJ1-1, with D possibly TRBD1 on 5 matching bases. Trimming pared 2 bases from V and 3 bases from J, leaving 10 bases between. Germline V gene data show CDR1 as MNHEY and CDR2 as SVGAGI. CDR3 size: 14 residues. The CDR3 loop reads CASSYAEGDTEAFF. The DNA for the CDR3 is TGTGCCAGCAGTTACGCAGAAGGGGACACTGAAGCTTTCTTT.

The CDR3 coding sequence is TGTGCCAGCCCGGCTAGCGGGGGCACAGATACGCAGTATTTT. It codes for CASPASGGTDTQYF. The rearrangement joins TRBV2 to TRBJ2-3; 9 bases map to TRBD2. Per the germline V gene, CDR1 is SNHLY and CDR2 is FYNNEI. After removal of 8 bases from V and 1 base from J, the junction contained 4 bases not matched to a gene. CDR3 size: 14 residues.

This sequence joins TRBV5-6 and TRBJ2-3; D gene uncertain. V lost 3 bases, J lost 7 bases, and 9 bases lay in between. The germline V gene encodes CDR1 SGHDT and CDR2 YYEEEE. The CDR3 covers 12 residues. The CDR3 region has the DNA TGTGCCAGCAGCTCTACTGGGTATACGCAGTATTTT. Protein product: CASSSTGYTQYF.

This clone was observed a handful of times. The J gene is TRBJ1-6, the V gene TRBV6-5; D gene ambiguous. With 6 bases removed from V and 10 bases from J, the gap between germline ends came to 13 bases. The CDR3 runs 13 residues. Germline CDR1 MNHEY, CDR2 SVGAGI. Here the CDR3 reads CASRANLGSPLHF. Here the CDR3 DNA reads TGTGCCAGCAGGGCAAATTTGGGGTCACCCCTCCACTTT.

The chain employs TRBV5-1 and TRBJ2-1; 12 positions match TRBD2. The V gene end was trimmed by 4 bases and the J gene end by 8 bases; junction bases not matched to a gene: 7. Germline loops: CDR1 SGHRS, CDR2 YFSETQ. The CDR3 extends over 15 amino acids. The DNA of the CDR3 is TGCGCCAGCAGCGCCCCTAGCGGGAGGGCGTATGAGCAGTTCTTC. Protein sequence: CASSAPSGRAYEQFF.

The V gene is TRBV4-3, the J gene TRBJ2-2; 15 bases match TRBD2. Germline V gene lookup returns CDR1 LGHNA and CDR2 YSLEER. The CDR3 is made up of 20 amino acids. Losses at the gene ends were 3 bases for V and 4 bases for J; bases not matched to a gene: 12. CDR3: CASSHPAGLAGGLGTGELFF. The CDR3, as DNA: TGCGCCAGCAGCCATCCTGCGGGACTAGCGGGAGGTTTGGGCACCGGGGAGCTGTTTTTT.

The chain is built from TRBV4-1 and TRBJ2-5, with TRBD2 matching over 9 bases. The germline gives CDR1 MGHRA, CDR2 YSYEKL. The CDR3 spans 15 residues. After removal of 1 base from V and 3 bases from J, the junction contained 3 bases not matched to a gene. The CDR3 reads CASSQVSSGEETQYF. In DNA form, the CDR3 reads TGCGCCAGCAGCCAAGTTTCTAGCGGGGAAGAGACCCAGTACTTC.

In DNA, the CDR3 is TGTGCCAGCAGCCCCAGGGGAATGGCTAATGAGCAGTTCTTC. Translating gives CASSPRGMANEQFF. This chain connects TRBV5-6 to TRBJ2-1, with D maybe TRBD1 (6 bases). CDR3 length: 14 residues. V dropped 4 bases and J dropped 7 bases, with 15 bases sitting between them. CDR1 and CDR2 (germline): SGHDT, YYEEEE.

For this clone: Other DNA sequences in this specimen translate into the identical CDR3. This chain connects TRBV9 to TRBJ2-1; the match to TRBD2 covers 7 bases. J was trimmed by 5 bases and V by 0 bases; bases with no gene match: 2. Germline-derived CDR1 and CDR2 are SGDLS and YYNGEE. This CDR3 is 14 amino acids long. The CDR3 DNA is TGTGCCAGCAGCGTAGCGGGAGGCCACAATGAGCAGTTCTTC. Protein: CASSVAGGHNEQFF. The whole variable domain, remainder taken from reference TRBV9 and TRBJ2-1, is DSGVTQTPKHLITATGQRVTLRCSPRSGDLSVYWYQQSLDQGLQFLIQYYNGEERAKGNILERFSAQQFPDLHSELNLSSLELGDSALYFCASSVAGGHNEQFFGPGTRLTVL.